Shown below are 8 T cell receptor beta chains from a single sample sequenced in a study of PD-1 blockade in classical Hodgkin lymphoma. Assay used: immunoSEQ multiplex PCR; TCRdb lists only in-frame clones, some missing. The sample shows 100,000 or so clones, roughly 90% of them seen only once. Following autologous stem cell transplantation, relapse occurred in every patient, and exposure to brentuximab vedotin varied. This specimen consisted of peripheral blood mononuclear cells (PBMCs), obtained before the second cycle of nivolumab. The receptors were gathered from a human donor with classical Hodgkin lymphoma.

The chain recombines TRBV30 with TRBJ2-7; D ambiguous. Per germline, CDR1 GTSNPN and CDR2 SVGIG (reference sequence). V was shortened by 0 bases and J by 2 bases, with 5 bases between the two germline ends. CDR3 length: 12 amino acids. Here the CDR3 DNA reads TGTGCCTGGAGTGTGATCACCTACGAGCAGTACTTC. As protein: CAWSVITYEQYF.

This rearrangement joins TRBV7-9 to TRBJ2-7; D may be TRBD1 (7 bases). Deletions cut 5 bases from V and 3 bases from J, with 14 bases between. The germline gives CDR1 SEHNR, CDR2 FQNEAQ (reference sequence). CDR3 length: 14 amino acids. The CDR3 DNA sequence: TGTGCCAGCAGCCCGCGGGACAGACTCTACGAGCAGTACTTC. Its protein product is CASSPRDRLYEQYF.

The chain links TRBV18 to TRBJ1-3; D ambiguous. The CDR3 length is 16 residues. The germline CDR1 and CDR2 sequences are KGHSH and LQKENI. The V end was cut by 2 bases, the J end by 0 bases, with 11 bases between. The CDR3 region is CASSPNSLRSGNTIYF. The CDR3 nucleotides are TGTGCCAGCTCACCAAACTCACTGCGCTCTGGAAACACCATATATTTT.

The CDR3 nucleotides are TGTGCCAGCAGCTCCCTGGGGGTGGGGGGTGAGCAGTTCTTC. Protein: CASSSLGVGGEQFF. The chain carries TRBV7-2 and TRBJ2-1; a weak D match, TRBD2 (6 bases). In germline, CDR1 is SGHTA, CDR2 FQGNSA. This CDR3 region has 14 residues. Trimming left V 4 bases short and J 9 bases short, with 16 bases between. The full variable domain, its missing parts supplied by reference TRBV7-2 and TRBJ2-1, is GAGVSQSPSNKVTEKGKDVELRCDPISGHTALYWYRQSLGQGLEFLIYFQGNSAPDKSGLPSDRFSAERTGGSVSTLTIQRTQQEDSAVYLCASSSLGVGGEQFFGPGTRLTVL.

The rearrangement links TRBV19 to TRBJ1-3; D is ambiguous. The CDR3 extends over 12 amino acids. Germline values: CDR1 LNHDA, CDR2 SQIVND (reference sequence). Trimming removed 1 base at V and 4 bases at J, with 2 bases between. For the CDR3, the DNA is TGTGCCAGTAGTATAGTCGGAAACACCATATATTTT. Its protein is CASSIVGNTIYF. Looking up the rest from reference TRBV19 and TRBJ1-3 gives the full variable domain: DGGITQSPKYLFRKEGQNVTLSCEQNLNHDAMYWYRQDPGQGLRLIYYSQIVNDFQKGDIAEGYSVSREKKESFPLTVTSAQKNPTAFYLCASSIVGNTIYFGEGSWLTVV.

V and J are TRBV6-5 and TRBJ2-7, with D tentatively TRBD1 (6 bases). This CDR3 contains 13 residues. Trimming removed 6 bases from V and 6 bases from J, with 15 bases in between. The germline CDR1 and CDR2 sequences are MNHEY and SVGAGI. The CDR3 DNA reads TGTGCCAGCAGCCCCGACAGGTTCATCGAGCAGTACTTC. It translates to CASSPDRFIEQYF.

This clone was counted a single time. The chain couples TRBV30 to TRBJ2-7, with 9 bases aligning to TRBD1. The V gene's germline CDR1 is GTSNPN and CDR2 SVGIG (reference sequence). The CDR3 runs 14 residues. V lost 4 bases to trimming and J lost 1 base; unmatched junction nucleotides: 5. CDR3 nucleotides: TGTGCCTGGACTAAGGACAGGGGATCCTACGAGCAGTACTTC. It yields the protein CAWTKDRGSYEQYF.

V is TRBV2 and J is TRBJ2-5; 13 bases match TRBD2. Germline assignment: CDR1 SNHLY and CDR2 FYNNEI. This CDR3 comprises 16 residues. Trimming at V came to 5 bases and at J to 4 bases, leaving 7 bases not matched to a gene. CDR3 bases: TGTGCCAGCAGTAGGACTAGCGGGGGCTTTGGAGAGACCCAGTACTTC. Encoded protein: CASSRTSGGFGETQYF.